This T cell receptor beta chain is from a study of blood T cells in healthy people across ages. For the second PCR, which ran for roughly 7 to 11 cycles, a sample-barcoded 5' primer and a J-beta primer mix were used. Researchers report that a template-switch adaptor with 12 random nucleotides tagged each cDNA molecule. A single record per CDR3 protein comes from TCRdb applying MiXCR to the 5' RACE reads. Among hundreds of thousands of distinct CDR3 sequences listed, approximately 53% were seen once. This clonotype showed up just a few times. The TCR comes from a man aged 35-49 years in good health. The specimen sequenced was blood.

The CDR3 region is CASSPGLAGGGRYAYF. The CDR3 DNA reads as TGTGCCAGCAGCCCGGGACTAGCGGGAGGGGGGAGATACGCGTATTTT. The J gene is TRBJ2-3, the V gene TRBV9; 16 bases agree with TRBD2. J was trimmed by 14 bases and V by 4 bases; bases with no gene match: 13. CDR1 is SGDLS and CDR2 is YYNGEE in the germline V gene. There are 16 residues in the CDR3.